This T cell receptor gamma chain came from a study of Vδ1+ human thymocytes. The template was reverse-transcribed extracted RNA. Multiplex PCR used pooled V-gene forward primers and a constant-region reverse primer to amplify CDR3s. TCRdb called clones anew from the multiplex PCR reads with CATT. The sample has 10,000 or so gamma-chain clones; approximately 40% are singletons. General observations from the study: Thymic TRG and TRD repertoires appeared highly polyclonal.

The CDR3 runs 12 residues. Germline CDR1 VINAFY, CDR2 YDVSNSKD. V dropped 0 bases and J dropped 12; count of bases not matched to a gene: 8. Of note for this clone: What it recognizes is unknown.

Alphabeta T cells were depleted, then CD3+ Vdelta1+ Vdelta2- thymocytes were FACS-sorted. What was sequenced was Vdelta1+ gamma-delta thymocytes from the thymus. The subset denotes: FACS-sorted CD3+ TCRalphabeta- TCRVdelta1+ TCRVdelta2- thymocytes. This TCR was recovered from a boy under three years old who had congenital heart surgery. This chain connects TRGV5 to TRGJ1 or TRGJ2. The J gene, absent from TCRdb, was called here by matching the DNA to germline. The CDR3 region has the DNA TGTGCCACCTGGGACAGGCTCCCCAGGAAACTCTTT. Residues: CATWDRLPRKLF.